Below, 24 T cell receptor beta chains from the same sample are listed, as sequenced in a study of blood T cells in healthy people across ages. A J-beta primer mix and a sample-barcoded 5' primer were used in a second PCR of about 7 to 12 cycles. TCRdb ran MiXCR on the 5' RACE reads and lists one entry per CDR3 protein. The data contain about 1.1 million distinct CDR3 sequences, more than 30% of them seen just once; the ten biggest clones take up about an eighth. Sequencing was carried out using blood. These receptor sequences come from a man younger than 30 in good health.

This clonotype turned up a few times. The rearrangement joins TRBV20-1 to TRBJ2-5, with D possibly called TRBD1 or TRBD2 (5 bases each). This CDR3 is built from 15 residues. V lost 0 bases and J 4 bases, leaving 15 bases between the germline ends. CDR1 is DFQATT, CDR2 SNEGSKA, per germline (reference sequence). CDR3 in DNA: TGCAGTGCTAGAGATCCGGGGACCGGGGCAGAGACCCAGTACTTC. Translating it yields CSARDPGTGAETQYF.

The chain is built from TRBV10-3 and TRBJ2-1; maybe TRBD1 (6 bases). V shed 6 bases and J shed 6 bases, with 12 bases lying between them. The CDR3 is made up of 13 amino acids. Per the germline V gene, CDR1 is ENHRY and CDR2 is SYGVKD. The CDR3 bases are TGTGCCATCAGACCGCCGACAGGCAATGAGCAGTTCTTC. This translates into CAIRPPTGNEQFF.

The chain combines TRBV6-6 with TRBJ2-7; D is unresolved. TRBJ2-5 explains the end of the DNA better; the J call may be wrong. Per germline, CDR1 MNHNY and CDR2 SVGAGI (reference sequence). CDR3 length equals 14 residues. The CDR3 DNA reads TGTGCCAGCAGTTACCTAGGAGATCCGGAGACCCAGTACTTC. It translates to CASSYLGDPETQYF.

As regards this clonotype: The junction differs from germline at one of its ends, possibly a read error. The rearrangement uses TRBV5-6 and TRBJ1-2; D ambiguous. The CDR3 has 14 amino acids. CDR1 and CDR2 from the germline V gene are SGHDT and YYEEEE. The CDR3 reads CASSFLGRFYVYTF. The CDR3 DNA reads TGTGCCAGCAGCTTCCTCGGACGGTTTTATGTCTACACCTTC. Supplemented by reference TRBV5-6 and TRBJ1-2, the full variable domain reads DAGVTQSPTHLIKTRGQQVTLRCSPKSGHDTVSWYQQALGQGPQFIFQYYEEEERQRGNFPDRFSGHQFPNYSSELNVNALLLGDSALYLCASSFLGRFYVYTFGSGTRLTVV.

CDR3 nucleotide sequence: TGTGCCAGCAGCAAGACCACCGGGGAGCTGTTTTTT. This encodes CASSKTTGELFF. The chain couples TRBV25-1 to TRBJ2-2; D unclear. Trimming stripped 6 bases from V and 4 bases from J, with 6 bases between. The CDR3 is made up of 12 amino acids. Germline CDR1 is MGHDK and CDR2 is SYGVNS.

In its sample, this clonotype was seen a few times. This CDR3 is CAISTGQINEQFF. The CDR3 nucleotides read TGTGCCATCAGCACCGGACAGATCAATGAGCAGTTCTTC. The chain uses TRBV10-3 and TRBJ2-1; D possibly corresponds to TRBD1 (6 bases). Germline CDR1 is ENHRY and CDR2 is SYGVKD. This CDR3 has 13 residues. Trimming removed 6 bases from V and 6 bases from J, with 12 bases in between.

V usage is TRBV12-3 or TRBV12-4 and J usage is TRBJ2-5, with TRBD2 matching 8 bases. The tail of the sequence fits TRBJ2-7 better, so the J call may be wrong. This CDR3 is 16 amino acids long. The CDR3 DNA reads as TGTGCCAGCAGGGATTCCGGGACTAGGGGAAACAACGAGCAGTACTTC. It encodes CASRDSGTRGNNEQYF.

This clonotype was found a few times. The chain links TRBV27 to TRBJ2-1; TRBD1 matches 8 bases. The CDR3 loop spans 14 amino acids. Germline V gives CDR1 MNHEY, CDR2 SMNVEV (reference sequence). Trimming at V came to 1 base and at J to 9 bases, leaving 5 bases not matched to a gene. As DNA, the CDR3 is TGTGCCAGCAGTTTATGGCAGGGGGCGAGTGAGCAGTTCTTC. It is translated as CASSLWQGASEQFF.

This clonotype was counted a few times. The V gene is TRBV12-5, the J gene TRBJ2-1; 10 nucleotides align to TRBD1. Per germline, CDR1 LGHNT and CDR2 FRNRAP. J lost 5 bases, V lost 1 base, and 5 bases had no gene match. This CDR3 spans 16 amino acids. CDR3 nucleotides: TGTGCTAGTGGTTTGGCGGGACAGGGGACAAACAATGAGCAGTTCTTC. Its protein product is CASGLAGQGTNNEQFF.

This clonotype was detected only a few times. CDR3 in DNA: TGTGCCAGCAGCAAATCTGGCTACACCTTC. Residues: CASSKSGYTF. The chain is built from TRBV21-1 and TRBJ1-2. TRBV21-1 is recorded as a pseudogene. The CDR3 runs to 10 residues.

J is TRBJ2-5 and V is TRBV7-2; TRBD1 matches 8 bases. V shed 5 bases and J 11 bases; nucleotides not matched to a gene: 10. The germline CDR1 and CDR2 sequences are SGHTA and FQGNSA. This CDR3 is 13 amino acids long. CDR3 DNA sequence: TGTGCCAGCAGCCTACAGGGGGTGAATGAGCAGTACTTC. This encodes CASSLQGVNEQYF.

This rearrangement joins TRBV2 to TRBJ2-1; 9 bases map to TRBD2. The J segment lost 7 bases and the V segment lost 3 bases, leaving 7 bases of the junction unmatched. Germline V gene data show CDR1 as SNHLY and CDR2 as FYNNEI. The CDR3 spans 15 residues. Here the CDR3 reads CASSDGGGAGNEQFF. CDR3 nucleotides: TGTGCCAGCAGTGACGGCGGGGGGGCGGGAAATGAGCAGTTCTTC.

The chain joins TRBV27 to TRBJ1-4, with D possibly being TRBD1 (6 bases). The CDR3 spans 16 residues. Trimming removed 4 bases from V and 3 bases from J, with 15 bases in between. Germline assignment: CDR1 MNHEY and CDR2 SMNVEV (reference sequence). The CDR3, as DNA: TGTGCCAGCAGTTCTCGTCAACAGGGAGCTAATGAAAAACTGTTTTTT. Encoded protein: CASSSRQQGANEKLFF.

The rearrangement uses TRBV7-9 and TRBJ2-7; unclear D gene. Trimming removed 1 base from V and 7 bases from J, with 11 bases in between. The CDR3 contains 13 residues. The V gene's germline CDR1 is SEHNR and CDR2 FQNEAQ (reference sequence). The CDR3 loop is CASSLDTNNEQYF. In DNA form, the CDR3 reads TGTGCCAGCAGCTTAGACACCAACAATGAGCAGTACTTC.

The J gene is TRBJ2-5, the V gene TRBV4-1, with D perhaps TRBD2 (6 bases). The J call may be incorrect, as the DNA end agrees better with TRBJ2-1. CDR3 length: 15 amino acids. CDR1 is MGHRA, CDR2 YSYEKL, per germline. CDR3 DNA sequence: TGCGCCAGCAGCCACCCGGGACTCCATAAAGAGACCCAGTTCTTC. Translating gives CASSHPGLHKETQFF.

This clonotype was seen only a few times. The rearrangement uses TRBV6-5 and TRBJ2-3; no reliable D call. CDR1 MNHEY and CDR2 SVGAGI come from the germline V gene. The CDR3 has 16 residues. V lost 0 bases to trimming and J lost 0 bases, with 10 bases between them. The CDR3 protein is CASSYSGLVSTDTQYF. The CDR3 DNA follows: TGTGCCAGCAGTTACTCTGGGCTCGTAAGCACAGATACGCAGTATTTT.

This sequence joins TRBV12-3 or TRBV12-4 and TRBJ1-1; D might be TRBD1 (5 bases). Trimming stripped 5 bases from V and 4 bases from J, with 14 bases between. The CDR3 consists of 14 residues. The CDR3 spells CASSIGAGSTEAFF. DNA of the CDR3: TGTGCCAGCAGTATAGGGGCTGGGAGCACTGAAGCTTTCTTT.

The chain couples TRBV6-2 or TRBV6-3 to TRBJ2-1, with 7 bases aligning to TRBD2. This CDR3 spans 15 amino acids. Per germline, CDR1 MNHEY and CDR2 SVGEGT. The trim removed 5 bases at V and 4 bases at J, leaving 8 bases unmatched. CDR3 coding DNA: TGTGCCAGCAGTCTCCCAGCGGGGCTTTACAATGAGCAGTTCTTC. Protein product: CASSLPAGLYNEQFF.

V usage is TRBV12-3 or TRBV12-4 and J usage is TRBJ2-2, with 10 positions matching TRBD1. The ends lost 1 base at V and 3 bases at J; junction bases unmatched: 2. This CDR3 comprises 16 residues. The CDR3 reads CASSLGQGADTGELFF. Written as DNA, the CDR3 is TGTGCCAGCAGTTTAGGACAGGGGGCGGACACCGGGGAGCTGTTTTTT.

V and J are TRBV2 and TRBJ1-4; D perhaps matches TRBD1 (6 bases). The CDR3 spans 13 residues. V lost 4 bases to trimming and J lost 7 bases, with 10 bases between them. Germline loops: CDR1 SNHLY, CDR2 FYNNEI. Here the CDR3 DNA reads TGTGCCAGCAGTGGACAGGAGGGTGAAAAACTGTTTTTT. Encoded protein: CASSGQEGEKLFF. Supplemented by reference TRBV2 and TRBJ1-4, the full variable domain reads EPEVTQTPSHQVTQMGQEVILRCVPISNHLYFYWYRQILGQKVEFLVSFYNNEISEKSEIFDDQFSVERPDGSNFTLKIRSTKLEDSAMYFCASSGQEGEKLFFGSGTQLSVL.

The V call is TRBV11-1, the J call TRBJ2-4, with a tentative D call TRBD1 (6 bases). Between the trimmed V and J ends, which lost 1 base and 6 bases, there was a span of 10 bases. This CDR3 is 14 amino acids long. CDR1 SGHAT and CDR2 FQDESV come from the germline V gene (reference sequence). The CDR3 nucleotides read TGTGCCAGCAGCTTAGGGGGGCAAGGAAACATTCAGTACTTC. Translated, it gives CASSLGGQGNIQYF.

The J gene is TRBJ1-1, the V gene TRBV5-1, with D perhaps matching TRBD1 (5 bases). The germline gives CDR1 SGHRS, CDR2 YFSETQ. The germline V and J ends were trimmed by 7 bases and 0 bases, with 19 bases remaining between them. The CDR3 spans 16 residues. CDR3 coding DNA: TGCGCCAGCGGCCCGGGGCTAGAGGATATGAACACTGAAGCTTTCTTT. Translation: CASGPGLEDMNTEAFF. Variable domain in full (rest from reference TRBV5-1 and TRBJ1-1): KAGVTQTPRYLIKTRGQQVTLSCSPISGHRSVSWYQQTPGQGLQFLFEYFSETQRNKGNFPGRFSGRQFSNSRSEMNVSTLELGDSALYLCASGPGLEDMNTEAFFGQGTRLTVV.

In its sample, this clonotype was seen a few times. The chain joins TRBV28 to TRBJ2-1, with 14 bases aligning to TRBD2. This CDR3 comprises 15 residues. Germline assignment: CDR1 MDHEN and CDR2 SYDVKM. The junction had 4 bases not matched to a gene; V was cut back by 1 base and J by 11 bases. CDR3 residues: CASSLSGTSGGKQFF. The CDR3 coding sequence is TGTGCCAGCAGTTTATCCGGGACTAGCGGGGGTAAGCAGTTCTTC.

This clonotype turned up a few times. The chain is built from TRBV5-1 and TRBJ1-1; 9 bases map to TRBD1. The CDR3 is 17 residues long. With 4 bases clipped from V and 7 bases from J, the junction kept 17 bases outside the gene matches. Germline CDR1 and CDR2: SGHRS and YFSETQ. CDR3 loop: CASSITGGHGVSVEAFF. In DNA form, the CDR3 reads TGCGCCAGCAGCATAACAGGGGGCCACGGCGTCTCGGTTGAAGCTTTCTTT.